One sample yielded the 17 T cell receptor beta chains listed below, sequenced in a study of TIL therapy for anti-PD-1-resistant metastatic lung cancer. The immunoSEQ assay was v3. Data came from immunoSEQ multiplex PCR; TCRdb stores just in-frame clones and leaves some out. The sample holds approximately 60,000 clones, roughly 70% seen once. As to time point: pre-treatment sample, taken before nivolumab and TIL therapy. Sequences were derived from blood, sampled at baseline. All receptors derive from a person between 25 and 80 years old with non-small cell lung cancer.

In its sample, this clone was seen once. The chain uses TRBV7-9 and TRBJ2-7, with D unclear. V lost 3 bases and J 0 bases, leaving 6 bases between the germline ends. The CDR3 is 13 residues long. Per germline, CDR1 SEHNR and CDR2 FQNEAQ (reference sequence). CDR3: CASSFLDSYEQYF. In DNA form, the CDR3 reads TGTGCCAGCAGCTTCCTAGACTCCTACGAGCAGTACTTC.

The rearrangement uses TRBV5-6 and TRBJ2-1; perhaps TRBD2 as D (5 bases). V shed 4 bases and J shed 1 base, with 12 bases lying between them. The CDR3 loop spans 15 amino acids. In germline, CDR1 is SGHDT, CDR2 YYEEEE. CDR3 sequence reads: CASSLRGKSYNEQFF. The CDR3 bases are TGTGCCAGCAGCCTTAGAGGGAAATCCTACAATGAGCAGTTCTTC.

The chain is built from TRBV6-4 and TRBJ1-5, with D perhaps matching TRBD1 (5 bases). This CDR3 has 13 residues. V was clipped by 6 bases and J by 11 bases, with 17 bases between them. The germline V gene encodes CDR1 MRHNA and CDR2 SNTAGT. The CDR3 loop is CASSRDRGETQHF. As DNA, the CDR3 is TGTGCCAGCAGCAGGGACCGGGGGGAGACCCAGCATTTT.

The chain joins TRBV30 to TRBJ1-2; D remains unclear. There are 12 residues in the CDR3. V was shortened by 0 bases and J by 6 bases, with 8 bases between the two germline ends. Per germline, CDR1 GTSNPN and CDR2 SVGIG (reference sequence). CDR3 in amino acids: CAWSVAENGYTF. The CDR3 DNA follows: TGTGCCTGGAGTGTAGCAGAGAATGGCTACACCTTC. The whole variable domain, filled in from reference TRBV30 and TRBJ1-2, reads SQTIHQWPATLVQPVGSPLSLECTVEGTSNPNLYWYRQAAGRGLQLLFYSVGIGQISSEVPQNLSASRPQDRQFILSSKKLLLSDSGFYLCAWSVAENGYTFGSGTRLTVV.

The gene calls are TRBV6-6 and TRBJ2-2; D may be TRBD1 (6 bases). The germline V and J ends were trimmed by 8 bases and 1 base, with 14 bases remaining between them. This CDR3 is built from 15 residues. Germline CDR1 and CDR2: MNHNY and SVGAGI (reference sequence). This CDR3 is CASRDTNQNTGELFF. DNA of the CDR3: TGTGCCAGCCGGGACACTAACCAGAACACCGGGGAGCTGTTTTTT.

The chain links TRBV4-3 to TRBJ2-2; 9 bases fit TRBD2. V shed 2 bases, J shed 3 bases, and the junction held 7 bases outside the gene matches. The germline V gene has CDR1 LGHNA and CDR2 YSLEER. The CDR3 covers 17 residues. In nucleotides, the CDR3 is TGCGCCAGCAGCCAACTAAGCGGGGGGACCGACACCGGGGAGCTGTTTTTT. Protein product: CASSQLSGGTDTGELFF.

This sequence joins TRBV6-5 and TRBJ2-3, with 7 bases aligning to TRBD1. The CDR3 sequence is 15 residues long. Germline CDR1 is MNHEY and CDR2 is SVGAGI. J lost 3 bases, V lost 2 bases, and 5 bases had no gene match. The CDR3 loop reads CASSYRAGGTDTQYF. The CDR3 DNA reads as TGTGCCAGCAGTTACAGGGCAGGGGGTACAGATACGCAGTATTTT.

This chain joins TRBV7-9 and TRBJ1-2, with D unresolved. Germline loops: CDR1 SEHNR, CDR2 FQNEAQ (reference sequence). There are 14 residues in the CDR3. V lost 2 bases, J lost 6 bases, and 13 bases lay in between. The CDR3 DNA sequence: TGTGCCAGCAGCTTAACCAGTTGGGGTGATGGCTACACCTTC. Translated, it gives CASSLTSWGDGYTF.

A few counts support this clone. This chain joins TRBV6-5 and TRBJ1-2, with D possibly matching TRBD1 (6 bases). Germline loops: CDR1 MNHEY, CDR2 SVGAGI. The CDR3 is 14 residues long. V was pared by 0 bases and J by 2 bases, with 7 bases between. The CDR3 reads CASSYSGGNYGYTF. CDR3 coding DNA: TGTGCCAGCAGTTACTCAGGGGGAAACTATGGCTACACCTTC.

The gene calls are TRBV6-5 and TRBJ2-7; D remains unclear. Germline V lookup: CDR1 MNHEY, CDR2 SVGAGI. Trimming shortened V by 3 bases and J by 2 bases, and 14 bases separated the two germline ends. The CDR3 is 15 residues long. CDR3 in DNA: TGTGCCAGCAGTTATCGTACTCCGAGCCCCTACGAGCAGTACTTC. It specifies CASSYRTPSPYEQYF.

The sample holds a few counts of this clone. This sequence joins TRBV5-4 and TRBJ1-2, with 9 bases fitting TRBD1. V was clipped by 3 bases and J by 4 bases; unmatched bases: 1. This CDR3 region has 13 residues. From germline, CDR1 is SGHNT and CDR2 YYREEE (reference sequence). This chain's CDR3 is CASSSTGGYGYTF. CDR3 DNA: TGTGCCAGCAGCTCGACAGGGGGCTATGGCTACACCTTC.

This chain connects TRBV5-4 to TRBJ2-3; 9 bases align to TRBD2. Per germline, CDR1 SGHNT and CDR2 YYREEE (reference sequence). The CDR3 runs 14 residues. V lost 5 bases and J lost 5; bases outside the gene matches: 6. CDR3 in DNA: TGTGCCAGCAGGTGGGCGGGAGGGGGAGATACGCAGTATTTT. Translation: CASRWAGGGDTQYF.

The chain combines TRBV7-2 with TRBJ2-3; D remains ambiguous. Germline-derived CDR1 and CDR2 are SGHTA and FQGNSA. Trimming took 4 bases from V and 2 from J, leaving 10 bases between them. The CDR3 length is 14 residues. Here the CDR3 reads CASSSSRSTDTQYF. As DNA, the CDR3 is TGTGCCAGCAGCTCCTCGCGGTCCACAGATACGCAGTATTTT.

In DNA, the CDR3 is TGCGCCAGCAGCTTGGAGGGATGGGACACCGGGGAGCTGTTTTTT. Translation: CASSLEGWDTGELFF. This chain links TRBV5-1 with TRBJ2-2; D unclear. V lost 0 bases to trimming and J lost 3 bases, with 9 bases between them. The CDR3 totals 15 residues. Germline loops: CDR1 SGHRS, CDR2 YFSETQ.

The V gene is TRBV2, the J gene TRBJ1-3; 7 bases are shared with TRBD1. Trimming at V came to 1 base and at J to 3 bases, leaving 3 bases not matched to a gene. The CDR3 runs to 15 residues. Germline V gene data show CDR1 as SNHLY and CDR2 as FYNNEI. For the CDR3, the DNA is TGTGCCAGCAGTGAAGGGGCAGGGGGTGGAAACACCATATATTTT. As protein: CASSEGAGGGNTIYF.

The V and J genes are TRBV27 and TRBJ1-5; possibly TRBD1 for D (6 bases). Germline CDR1 is MNHEY and CDR2 is SMNVEV (reference sequence). The CDR3 runs 16 residues. Trimming took 5 bases from V and 4 from J, leaving 18 bases between them. The CDR3 DNA reads as TGTGCCAGCAGTCTCCAATACAGGGATAGGAATCAGCCCCAGCATTTT. Its translation: CASSLQYRDRNQPQHF.

The genes are TRBV19 and TRBJ1-1, with unresolved D. CDR1 and CDR2 from the germline V gene are LNHDA and SQIVND (reference sequence). V was clipped by 6 bases and J by 3 bases, with 5 bases between them. The CDR3 extends over 11 amino acids. The DNA for the CDR3 is TGTGCCAGTAGCCAGTACACTGAAGCTTTCTTT. This encodes CASSQYTEAFF.